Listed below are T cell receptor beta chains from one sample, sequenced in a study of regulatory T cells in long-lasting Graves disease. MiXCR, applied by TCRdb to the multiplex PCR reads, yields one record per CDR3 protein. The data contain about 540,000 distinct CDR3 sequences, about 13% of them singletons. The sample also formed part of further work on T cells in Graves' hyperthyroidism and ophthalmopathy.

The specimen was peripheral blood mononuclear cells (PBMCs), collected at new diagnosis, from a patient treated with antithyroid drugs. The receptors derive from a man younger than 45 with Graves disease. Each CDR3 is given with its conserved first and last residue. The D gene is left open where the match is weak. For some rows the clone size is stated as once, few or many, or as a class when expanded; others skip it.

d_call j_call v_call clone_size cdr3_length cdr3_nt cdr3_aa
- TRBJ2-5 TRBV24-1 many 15 TGTGCCACCAGTGATGCCATTAACGGGGGTGAGACCCAGTACTTC CATSDAINGGETQYF
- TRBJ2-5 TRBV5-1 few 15 TGCGCCAGCAGCTCAGGGACGGCCCAGGGAGAGACCCAGTACTTC CASSSGTAQGETQYF
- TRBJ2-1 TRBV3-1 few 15 TGTGCCAGCAGCCAAGTGAGGACTGGGTTCAATGAGCAGTTCTTC CASSQVRTGFNEQFF
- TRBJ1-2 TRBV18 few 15 TGTGCCAGCTCACCAAAAAGGGAGGCCCCTTGGGGCTACACCTTC CASSPKREAPWGYTF
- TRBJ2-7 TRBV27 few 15 TGTGCCAGCAGCGCCCGATATAGCGGAACCTACGAGCAGTACTTC CASSARYSGTYEQYF
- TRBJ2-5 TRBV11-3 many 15 TGTGCCAGCAGCTTAGGTTGGCAGCACGCGGAGACCCAGTACTTC CASSLGWQHAETQYF
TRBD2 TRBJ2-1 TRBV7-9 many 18 TGTGCCAGCAGCTCACCGCCCAGACTAGCGGGAGCTCGTAATGAGCAGTTCTTC CASSSPPRLAGARNEQFF
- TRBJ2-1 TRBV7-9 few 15 TGTGCCAGCAGCGCACCCTCCTGGAGGACCAATGAGCAGTTCTTC CASSAPSWRTNEQFF
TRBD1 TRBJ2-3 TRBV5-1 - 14 TGCGCCAGCCAACAGGGGGCGCGTGCAGATACGCAGTATTTT CASQQGARADTQYF
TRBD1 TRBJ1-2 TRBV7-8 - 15 TGTGCCAGCAGCTCCAGGACAGGGGGCGCAAATGGCTACACCTTC CASSSRTGGANGYTF
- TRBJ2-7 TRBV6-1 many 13 TGTGCCAGCAGCCCCGAAGGAGGGTTCGAGCAGTACTTC CASSPEGGFEQYF
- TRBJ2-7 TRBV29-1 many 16 TGCAGCGTTGAAAGTAGGCTAGCGGACAGCTCCTACGAGCAGTACTTC CSVESRLADSSYEQYF
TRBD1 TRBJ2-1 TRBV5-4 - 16 TGTGCCAGCAGCTATCCCCGGGACAGGATGAACAATGAGCAGTTCTTC CASSYPRDRMNNEQFF
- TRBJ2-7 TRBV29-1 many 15 TGCAGCGTTGAAGATCACGGGGCAATCTCCTACGAGCAGTACTTC CSVEDHGAISYEQYF
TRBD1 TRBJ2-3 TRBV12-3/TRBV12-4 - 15 TGTGCCAGCAGGCAGGGACAGGGGGCGTCAGTTACGCAGTATTTT CASRQGQGASVTQYF
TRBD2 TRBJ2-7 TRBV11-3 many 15 TGTGCCAGCAGCTTAGCGGGAGGGCTGTCCTACGAGCAGTACTTC CASSLAGGLSYEQYF
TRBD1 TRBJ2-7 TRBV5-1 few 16 TGCGCCAGCAGCCCACTTTCCGGGACAGGGGGCTACGAGCAGTACTTC CASSPLSGTGGYEQYF
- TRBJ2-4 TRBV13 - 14 TGTGCCAGCAGCTTATACGCAGCCAAAAACATTCAGTACTTC CASSLYAAKNIQYF
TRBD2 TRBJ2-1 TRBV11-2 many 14 TGTGCCAGCAGCTTACGAGCGGGAGACTTCGAGCAGTTCTTC CASSLRAGDFEQFF
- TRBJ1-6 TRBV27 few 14 TGTGCCAGCAGTTTCGGCGGCCCTAATTCACCCCTCCACTTT CASSFGGPNSPLHF
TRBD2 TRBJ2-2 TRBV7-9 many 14 TGTGCCAGCAGTTTCGCGGGAGTCGCCGGGGAGCTGTTTTTT CASSFAGVAGELFF
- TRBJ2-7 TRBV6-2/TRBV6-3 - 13 TGTGCCAGCGGGACCCCGGGGGCCTACGAGCAGTACTTC CASGTPGAYEQYF
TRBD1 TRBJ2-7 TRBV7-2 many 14 TGTGCCAGCAGCCAAATGGGACAGTCCTACGAGCAGTACTTC CASSQMGQSYEQYF
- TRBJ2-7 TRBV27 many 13 TGTGCCAGCCTACGAGAGGGGTCTTACGAGCAGTACTTC CASLREGSYEQYF
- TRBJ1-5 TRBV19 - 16 TGTGCCAGTAGTGACCGACAGTTCCTACTCGATCAGCCCCAGCATTTT CASSDRQFLLDQPQHF
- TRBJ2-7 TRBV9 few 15 TGTGCCAGCAGCGTAGGGCCAGGCAGCTCCTACGAGCAGTACTTC CASSVGPGSSYEQYF
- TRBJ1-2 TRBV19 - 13 TGTGCCACCCACAGGGACCGAAGCTATGGCTACACCTTC CATHRDRSYGYTF
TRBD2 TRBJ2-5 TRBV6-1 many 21 TGTGCCAGCAGTGAAGGGGACCCCTGGGGGATCGGGGGGGTACGCCAAGAGACCCAGTACTTC CASSEGDPWGIGGVRQETQYF
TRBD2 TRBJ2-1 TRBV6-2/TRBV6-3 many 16 TGTGCCAGCAGTTACGACCTAGCGGGAGGGTACAATGAGCAGTTCTTC CASSYDLAGGYNEQFF
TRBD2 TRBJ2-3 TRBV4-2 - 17 TGTGCCAGCAGCCAAGAGTCTAGCGGGAGGGGCGCAGATACGCAGTATTTT CASSQESSGRGADTQYF
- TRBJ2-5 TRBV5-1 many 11 TGCGCCAGCCAGGTTGAAGAGACCCAGTACTTC CASQVEETQYF
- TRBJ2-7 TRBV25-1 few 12 TGTGCCAGCAGCGGCACGGTTTACGAGCAGTACTTC CASSGTVYEQYF
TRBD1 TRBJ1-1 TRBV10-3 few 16 TGTGCCATCAGTGATTTCACCCGACAGGGGGCTGATGAAGCTTTCTTT CAISDFTRQGADEAFF
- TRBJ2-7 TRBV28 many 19 TGTGCCAGCAGGCCGTTCCCCCTCGCTGTCTACGATAGAGGCTACGAGCAGTACTTC CASRPFPLAVYDRGYEQYF
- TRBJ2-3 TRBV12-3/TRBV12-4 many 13 TGTGCCAGCAGTTTGACTAGTGCAGATACGCAGTATTTT CASSLTSADTQYF
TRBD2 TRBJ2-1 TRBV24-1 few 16 TGTGCCACCAGTGAGGCTGGACTAGCGGGGTATAATGAGCAGTTCTTC CATSEAGLAGYNEQFF
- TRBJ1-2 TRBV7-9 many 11 TGTGCCAGCAGCTCCAACTCGGGCTACACCTTC CASSSNSGYTF
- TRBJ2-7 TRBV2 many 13 TGTGCCAGCAGAACTAGTCTCTTGGGAGAGCAGTACTTC CASRTSLLGEQYF
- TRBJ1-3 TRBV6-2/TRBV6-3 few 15 TGTGCCAGCCGTCCTTTTGGACCCTCTGGAAACACCATATATTTT CASRPFGPSGNTIYF
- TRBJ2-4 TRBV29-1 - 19 TGCAGCGTTGAAGCGGTCGCGGGCGCGAACCCACCAGCCAAAAACATTCAGTACTTC CSVEAVAGANPPAKNIQYF